This T cell receptor (beta chain) was captured by sequencing in a study of T cell responses to AZD1222 COVID-19 vaccine. Study outcomes and limitations: At baseline, just five to seven AZD1222 recipients tested seropositive. Unmutated variant regions reportedly attract nearly half of all spike-specific TCRs. There were mostly white British donors and more females than males, and clonal diversity was possibly underestimated.

Analyses pooled second doses at about 4 or about 12 weeks. V shed 0 bases and J shed 4 bases, with 5 bases lying between them. The CDR3 extends over 13 amino acids. Germline loops: CDR1 SGHRS, CDR2 YFSETQ. This clone was seen more than once but under ten times. What it binds is unknown. Assay used: immunoSEQ multiplex PCR; TCRdb lists only in-frame clones, some missing. The sample shows tens of thousands of clones, about 91% of them seen only once. This sequence joins TRBV5-1 and TRBJ1-5; D remains ambiguous. The sequencing here drew on peripheral blood, taken 28 days after the second AZD1222 dose. This TCR was recovered from an adult who received the AZD1222 COVID-19 vaccine. CDR3 DNA: TGCGCCAGCAGCTTGGGCAGTAATCAGCCCCAGCATTTT. Protein product: CASSLGSNQPQHF. The full variable domain, its missing parts supplied by reference TRBV5-1 and TRBJ1-5, is KAGVTQTPRYLIKTRGQQVTLSCSPISGHRSVSWYQQTPGQGLQFLFEYFSETQRNKGNFPGRFSGRQFSNSRSEMNVSTLELGDSALYLCASSLGSNQPQHFGDGTRLSIL.